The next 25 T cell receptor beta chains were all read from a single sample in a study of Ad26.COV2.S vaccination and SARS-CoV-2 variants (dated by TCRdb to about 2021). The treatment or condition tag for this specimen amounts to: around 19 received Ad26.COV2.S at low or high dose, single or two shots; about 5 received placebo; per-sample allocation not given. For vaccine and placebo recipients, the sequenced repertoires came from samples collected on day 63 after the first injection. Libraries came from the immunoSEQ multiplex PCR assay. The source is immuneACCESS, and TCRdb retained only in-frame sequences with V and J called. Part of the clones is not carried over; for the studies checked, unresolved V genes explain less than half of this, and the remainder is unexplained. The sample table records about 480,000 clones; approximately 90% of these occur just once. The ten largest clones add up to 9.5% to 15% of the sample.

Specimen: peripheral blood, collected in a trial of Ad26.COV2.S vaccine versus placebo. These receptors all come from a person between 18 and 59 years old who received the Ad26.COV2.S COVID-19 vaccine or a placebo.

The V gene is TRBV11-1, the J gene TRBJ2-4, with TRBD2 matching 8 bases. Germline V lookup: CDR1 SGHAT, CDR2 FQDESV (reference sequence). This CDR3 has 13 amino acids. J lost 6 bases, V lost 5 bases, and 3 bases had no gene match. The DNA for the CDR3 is TGTGCCAGCAGCAACGGACTAGCAAACATTCAGTACTTC. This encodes CASSNGLANIQYF.

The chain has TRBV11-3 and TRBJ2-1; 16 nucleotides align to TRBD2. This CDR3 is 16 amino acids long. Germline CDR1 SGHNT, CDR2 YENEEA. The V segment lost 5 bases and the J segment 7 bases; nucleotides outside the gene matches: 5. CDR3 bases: TGTGCCAGCAGCAAGGGACTAGCGGGAGGGCGGAATGAGCAGTTCTTC. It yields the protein CASSKGLAGGRNEQFF.

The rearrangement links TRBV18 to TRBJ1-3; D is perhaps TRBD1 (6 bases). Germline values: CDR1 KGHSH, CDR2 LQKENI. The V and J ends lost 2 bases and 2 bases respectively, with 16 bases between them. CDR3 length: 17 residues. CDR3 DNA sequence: TGTGCCAGCTCACCAGTGGGCAGGGGACGAACTGGAAACACCATATATTTT. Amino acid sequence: CASSPVGRGRTGNTIYF.

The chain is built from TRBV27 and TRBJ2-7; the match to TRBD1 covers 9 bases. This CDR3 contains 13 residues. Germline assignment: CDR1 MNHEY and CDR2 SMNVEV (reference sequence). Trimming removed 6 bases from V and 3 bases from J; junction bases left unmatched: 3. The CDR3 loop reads CASSRTGVYEQYF. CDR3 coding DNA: TGTGCCAGCAGCCGGACAGGGGTCTACGAGCAGTACTTC.

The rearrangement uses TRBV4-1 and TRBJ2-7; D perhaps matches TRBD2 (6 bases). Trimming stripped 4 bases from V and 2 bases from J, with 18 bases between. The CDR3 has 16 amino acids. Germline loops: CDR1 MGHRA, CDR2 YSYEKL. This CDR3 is CASSPDEGGTPYEQYF. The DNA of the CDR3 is TGCGCCAGCAGCCCAGATGAGGGAGGCACCCCCTACGAGCAGTACTTC.

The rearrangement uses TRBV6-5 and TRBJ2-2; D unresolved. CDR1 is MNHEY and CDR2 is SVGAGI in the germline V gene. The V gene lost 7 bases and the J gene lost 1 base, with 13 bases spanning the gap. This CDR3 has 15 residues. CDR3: CASIRRTGNTGELFF. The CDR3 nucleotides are TGTGCCAGCATTCGTCGGACGGGGAACACCGGGGAGCTGTTTTTT.

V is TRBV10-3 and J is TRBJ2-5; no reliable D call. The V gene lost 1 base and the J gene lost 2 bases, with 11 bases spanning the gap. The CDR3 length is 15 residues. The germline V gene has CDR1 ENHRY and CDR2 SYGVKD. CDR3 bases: TGTGCCATCAGTGAGTTTGTCGGAAGACAAGAGACCCAGTACTTC. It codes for CAISEFVGRQETQYF.

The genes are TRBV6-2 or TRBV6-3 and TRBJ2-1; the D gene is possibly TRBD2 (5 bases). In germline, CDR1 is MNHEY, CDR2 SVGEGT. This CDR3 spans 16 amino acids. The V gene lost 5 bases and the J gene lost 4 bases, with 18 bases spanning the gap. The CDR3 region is CASSHGLSGKYNEQFF. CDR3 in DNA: TGTGCCAGCAGTCACGGACTCTCCGGGAAGTACAATGAGCAGTTCTTC.

This CDR3 reads CATWGASDNEQYF. The CDR3 DNA reads as TGTGCCACCTGGGGGGCGTCTGACAACGAGCAGTACTTC. The rearrangement uses TRBV3-1 (or the pseudogene TRBV3-2) and TRBJ2-7; D possibly uses TRBD1 or TRBD2 (6 bases each). The V end lost 10 bases, the J end lost 5 bases, and 18 bases lay between the germline ends. The CDR3 has 13 residues. CDR1 is LGHDT, CDR2 YNNKEL, per germline (reference sequence).

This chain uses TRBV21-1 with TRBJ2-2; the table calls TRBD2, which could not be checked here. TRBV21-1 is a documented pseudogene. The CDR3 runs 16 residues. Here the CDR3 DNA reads TGTGCCAGCGAGCCTCAGACTAGCGGGAGGACCGGGGAGCTGTTTTTT. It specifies CASEPQTSGRTGELFF.

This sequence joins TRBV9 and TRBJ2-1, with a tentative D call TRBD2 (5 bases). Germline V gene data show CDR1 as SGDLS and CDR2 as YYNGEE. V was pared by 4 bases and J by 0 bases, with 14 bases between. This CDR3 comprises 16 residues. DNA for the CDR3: TGTGCCAGCAGCCGCGGCCGGGAAAGCTCCTACAATGAGCAGTTCTTC. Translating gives CASSRGRESSYNEQFF. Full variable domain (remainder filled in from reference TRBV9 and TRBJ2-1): DSGVTQTPKHLITATGQRVTLRCSPRSGDLSVYWYQQSLDQGLQFLIQYYNGEERAKGNILERFSAQQFPDLHSELNLSSLELGDSALYFCASSRGRESSYNEQFFGPGTRLTVL.

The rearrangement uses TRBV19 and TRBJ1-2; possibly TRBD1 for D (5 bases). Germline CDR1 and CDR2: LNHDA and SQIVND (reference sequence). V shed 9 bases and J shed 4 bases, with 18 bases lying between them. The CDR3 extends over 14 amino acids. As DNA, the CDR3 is TGTGCCAGCTGGGGCCAGGGACGGCTCTATGGCTACACCTTC. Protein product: CASWGQGRLYGYTF.

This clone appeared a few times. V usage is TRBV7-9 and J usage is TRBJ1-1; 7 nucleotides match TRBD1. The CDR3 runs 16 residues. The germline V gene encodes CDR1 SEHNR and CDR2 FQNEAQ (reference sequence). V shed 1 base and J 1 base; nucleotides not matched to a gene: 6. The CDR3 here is CASSLGGGQSNTEAFF. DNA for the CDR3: TGTGCCAGCAGCTTAGGCGGGGGACAGTCGAACACTGAAGCTTTCTTT.

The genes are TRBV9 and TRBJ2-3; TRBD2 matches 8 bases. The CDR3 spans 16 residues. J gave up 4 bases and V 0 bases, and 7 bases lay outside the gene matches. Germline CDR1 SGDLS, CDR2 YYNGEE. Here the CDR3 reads CASSVVAGGFPDTQYF. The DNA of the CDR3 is TGTGCCAGCAGCGTAGTCGCGGGAGGTTTTCCAGATACGCAGTATTTT.

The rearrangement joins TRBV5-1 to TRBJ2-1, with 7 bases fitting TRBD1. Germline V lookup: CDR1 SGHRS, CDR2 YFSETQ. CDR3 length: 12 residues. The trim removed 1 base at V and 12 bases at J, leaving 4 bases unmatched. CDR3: CASSLTGVAQFF. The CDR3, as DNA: TGCGCCAGCAGCTTGACAGGGGTGGCGCAGTTCTTC.

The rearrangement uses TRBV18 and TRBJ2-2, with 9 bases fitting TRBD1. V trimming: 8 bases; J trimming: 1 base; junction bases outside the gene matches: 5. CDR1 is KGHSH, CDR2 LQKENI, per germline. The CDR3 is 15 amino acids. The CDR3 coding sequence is TGTGCCAGCGCCCCGGGACAGGGGAACACCGGGGAGCTGTTTTTT. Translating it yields CASAPGQGNTGELFF.

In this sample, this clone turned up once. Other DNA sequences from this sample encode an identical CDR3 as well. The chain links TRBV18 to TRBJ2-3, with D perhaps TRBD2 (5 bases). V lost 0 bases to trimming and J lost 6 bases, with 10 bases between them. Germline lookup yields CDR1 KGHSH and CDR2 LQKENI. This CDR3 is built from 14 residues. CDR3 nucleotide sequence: TGTGCCAGCTCACCACCCGCTAGCCCCGATACGCAGTATTTT. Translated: CASSPPASPDTQYF.

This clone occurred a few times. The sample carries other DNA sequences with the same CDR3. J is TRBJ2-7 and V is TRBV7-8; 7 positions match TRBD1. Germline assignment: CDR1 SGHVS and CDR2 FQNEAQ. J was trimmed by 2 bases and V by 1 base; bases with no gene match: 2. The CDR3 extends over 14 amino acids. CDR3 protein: CASSLVGTAYEQYF. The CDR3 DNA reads TGTGCCAGCAGCTTAGTAGGGACAGCCTACGAGCAGTACTTC.

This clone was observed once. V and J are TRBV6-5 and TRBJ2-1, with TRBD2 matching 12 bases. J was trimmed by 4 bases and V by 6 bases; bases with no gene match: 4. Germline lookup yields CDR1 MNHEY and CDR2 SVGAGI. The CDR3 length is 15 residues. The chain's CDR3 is CASRPTSGRYNEQFF. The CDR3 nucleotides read TGTGCCAGCAGGCCGACTAGCGGGAGATACAATGAGCAGTTCTTC.

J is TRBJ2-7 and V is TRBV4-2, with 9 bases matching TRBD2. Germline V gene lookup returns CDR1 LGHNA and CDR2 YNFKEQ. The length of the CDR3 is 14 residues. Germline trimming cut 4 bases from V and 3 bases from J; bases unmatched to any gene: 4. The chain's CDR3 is CASSLSGSLYEQYF. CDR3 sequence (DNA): TGTGCCAGCAGCCTTAGCGGGAGTCTCTACGAGCAGTACTTC.

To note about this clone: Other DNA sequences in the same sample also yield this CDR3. In nucleotides, the CDR3 is TGTGCCAGCAGCTTAGTTGAGACCCAGTACTTC. Its protein product is CASSLVETQYF. The gene calls are TRBV7-9 and TRBJ2-5; unclear D gene. The germline V gene encodes CDR1 SEHNR and CDR2 FQNEAQ (reference sequence). With 1 base removed from V and 5 bases from J, the gap between germline ends came to 2 bases. The CDR3 sequence is 11 residues long.

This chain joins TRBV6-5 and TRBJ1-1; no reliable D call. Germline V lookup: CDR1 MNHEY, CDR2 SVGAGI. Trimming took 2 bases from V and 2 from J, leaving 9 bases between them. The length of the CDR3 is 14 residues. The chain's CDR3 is CASSYMLANTEAFF. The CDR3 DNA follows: TGTGCCAGCAGTTACATGTTGGCCAACACTGAAGCTTTCTTT.

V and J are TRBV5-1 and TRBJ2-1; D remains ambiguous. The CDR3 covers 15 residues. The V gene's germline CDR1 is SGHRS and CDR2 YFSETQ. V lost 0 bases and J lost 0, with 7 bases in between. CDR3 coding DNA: TGCGCCAGCAGCTTGGACAGCCGCTCCTACAATGAGCAGTTCTTC. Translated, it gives CASSLDSRSYNEQFF.

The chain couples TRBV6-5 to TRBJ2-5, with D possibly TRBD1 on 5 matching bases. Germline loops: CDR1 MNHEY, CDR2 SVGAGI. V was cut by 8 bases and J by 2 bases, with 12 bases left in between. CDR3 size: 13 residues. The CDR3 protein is CASGRTRQETQYF. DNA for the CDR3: TGTGCCAGCGGGCGGACACGACAAGAGACCCAGTACTTC.

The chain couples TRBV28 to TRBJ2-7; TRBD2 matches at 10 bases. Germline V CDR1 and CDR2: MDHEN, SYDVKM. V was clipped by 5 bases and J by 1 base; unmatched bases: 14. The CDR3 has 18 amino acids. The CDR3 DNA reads TGTGCCAGCAGTCATACCCCCCAGAGCGGGAGGGGATCCTACGAGCAGTACTTC. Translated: CASSHTPQSGRGSYEQYF.